Listed below are T cell receptor beta chains from one sample, sequenced in a study of breast tumors, draining lymph nodes, adjacent tissues. TCRdb recomputed calls from the multiplex PCR reads with MiXCR, one row per CDR3 protein. The data contain 150,000 to 250,000 distinct CDR3 sequences, over 25% of them seen just once; the ten biggest clones take up about 4.5%. Input material: axillary lymph node tissue. The receptors were gathered from a female donor with breast cancer. Some clones in this sample may be carry-over from other donors' samples. The CDR3 runs from the conserved cysteine through the conserved F or W. The D gene is left open where the match is weak. Rows give clone size only sometimes, using once, few, many, or a class for an expanded clone.

TRBJ1-2 many TRBV3-2 . CASSSLQGGEDGYTF TGTGCCAGCAGCTCCCTCCAGGGGGGCGAGGATGGCTACACCTTC
TRBJ1-5 . TRBV11-2 . CASSLTSNQPQHF TGTGCCAGCAGCTTAACGAGCAATCAGCCCCAGCATTTT
TRBJ2-7 many TRBV7-7 TRBD2 CASSPSGARRYEQYF TGTGCTAGCAGCCCTAGCGGGGCACGGAGATACGAGCAGTACTTC
TRBJ1-2 . TRBV7-2 . CASNTLGSYGYTF TGTGCCAGCAATACCCTGGGGAGCTATGGCTACACCTTC
TRBJ1-5 many TRBV11-2 . CASSLPNQPQHF TGTGCCAGCAGCTTACCGAATCAGCCCCAGCATTTT
TRBJ1-1 . TRBV20-1 TRBD1 CSASSGDRGRDTEAFF TGCAGTGCTAGCTCTGGGGACAGGGGGCGGGACACTGAAGCTTTCTTT
TRBJ1-4 many TRBV5-8 TRBD1 CASSLSVGTGDEKLFF TGTGCCAGCAGCTTGAGCGTGGGGACAGGGGACGAAAAACTGTTTTTT
TRBJ1-2 . TRBV19 . CASSIGSGGRGYTF TGTGCCAGTAGTATAGGGAGTGGCGGGAGGGGCTACACCTTC
TRBJ1-4 . TRBV2 . CASSEVETANEKLFF TGTGCCAGCAGTGAAGTGGAGACAGCTAATGAAAAGCTGTTTTTT
TRBJ2-1 few TRBV6-2/TRBV6-3 TRBD2 CASSLAGGAHNEQFF TGTGCCAGCAGTCTGGCGGGAGGGGCCCACAATGAGCAGTTCTTC
TRBJ1-2 many TRBV12-3/TRBV12-4 . CASSSPQDLNYGYTF TGTGCCAGCAGTTCACCCCAGGATCTTAACTATGGCTACACCTTC
TRBJ1-2 many TRBV20-1 . CSARYRDGYTF TGCAGTGCTAGGTACAGGGACGGCTACACCTTC
TRBJ2-5 many TRBV6-1 . CASSALNRQYQETQYF TGTGCCAGCAGCGCACTAAACCGACAGTACCAAGAGACCCAGTACTTC
TRBJ2-2 . TRBV5-4 TRBD1 CASSATRQGARNWELFF TGTGCCAGCAGCGCTACCCGACAGGGGGCAAGGAATTGGGAGCTGTTTTTT
TRBJ2-1 many TRBV7-6 . CASSLMTRKEGEQFF TGTGCCAGCAGCCTCATGACTAGGAAAGAGGGTGAGCAGTTCTTC
TRBJ1-6 many TRBV28 TRBD1 CASSLSRTGDSPLHF TGTGCCAGCAGTTTAAGTAGAACAGGGGATTCACCCCTCCACTTT